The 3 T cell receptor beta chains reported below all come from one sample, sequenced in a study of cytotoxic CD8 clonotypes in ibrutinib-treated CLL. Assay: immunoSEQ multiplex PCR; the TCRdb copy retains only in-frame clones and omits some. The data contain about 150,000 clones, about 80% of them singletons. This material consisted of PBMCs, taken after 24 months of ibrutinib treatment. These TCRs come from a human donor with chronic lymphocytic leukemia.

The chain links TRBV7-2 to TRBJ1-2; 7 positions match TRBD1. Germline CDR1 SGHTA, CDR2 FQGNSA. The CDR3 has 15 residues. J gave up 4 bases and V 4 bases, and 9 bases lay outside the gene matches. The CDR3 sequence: CASSWRDSSSYGYTF. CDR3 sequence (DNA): TGTGCCAGCAGCTGGCGGGACAGCTCCTCCTATGGCTACACCTTC.

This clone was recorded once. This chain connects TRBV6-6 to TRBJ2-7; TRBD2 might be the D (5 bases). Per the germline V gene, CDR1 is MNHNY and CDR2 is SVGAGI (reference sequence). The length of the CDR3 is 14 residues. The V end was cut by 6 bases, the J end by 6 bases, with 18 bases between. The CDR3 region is CASSLDAGLGEQYF. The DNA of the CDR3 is TGTGCCAGCAGCCTTGACGCGGGTTTGGGCGAGCAGTACTTC.

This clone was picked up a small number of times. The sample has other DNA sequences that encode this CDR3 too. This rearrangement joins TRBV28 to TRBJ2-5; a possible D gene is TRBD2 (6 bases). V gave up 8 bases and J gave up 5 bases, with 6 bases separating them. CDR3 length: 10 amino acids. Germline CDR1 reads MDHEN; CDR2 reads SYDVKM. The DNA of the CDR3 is TGTGCCAGCCGGGGGGAGACCCAGTACTTC. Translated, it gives CASRGETQYF.